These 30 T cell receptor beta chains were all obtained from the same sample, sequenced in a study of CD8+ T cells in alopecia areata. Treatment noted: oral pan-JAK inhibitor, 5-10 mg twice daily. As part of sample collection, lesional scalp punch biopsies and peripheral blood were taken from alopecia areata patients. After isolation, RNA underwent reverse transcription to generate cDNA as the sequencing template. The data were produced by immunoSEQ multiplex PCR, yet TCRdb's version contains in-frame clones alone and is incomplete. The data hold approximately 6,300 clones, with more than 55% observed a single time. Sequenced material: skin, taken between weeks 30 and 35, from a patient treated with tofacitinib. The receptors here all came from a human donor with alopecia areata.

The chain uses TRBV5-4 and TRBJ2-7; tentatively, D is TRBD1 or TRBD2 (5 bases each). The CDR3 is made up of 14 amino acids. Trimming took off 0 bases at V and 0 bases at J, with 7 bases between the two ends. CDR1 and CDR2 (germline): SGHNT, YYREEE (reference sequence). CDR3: CASSLGGSSYEQYF. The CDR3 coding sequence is TGTGCCAGCAGCTTGGGGGGGAGCTCCTACGAGCAGTACTTC.

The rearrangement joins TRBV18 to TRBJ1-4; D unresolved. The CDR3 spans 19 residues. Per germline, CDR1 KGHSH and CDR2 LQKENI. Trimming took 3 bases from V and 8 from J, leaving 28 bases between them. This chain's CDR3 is CASSPGRHQTPVLQEKLFF. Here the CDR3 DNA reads TGTGCCAGCTCACCCGGTCGACACCAAACACCGGTGTTACAGGAAAAACTGTTTTTT. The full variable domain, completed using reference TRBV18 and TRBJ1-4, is NAGVMQNPRHLVRRRGQEARLRCSPMKGHSHVYWYRQLPEEGLKFMVYLQKENIIDESGMPKERFSAEFPKEGPSILRIQQVVRGDSAAYFCASSPGRHQTPVLQEKLFFGSGTQLSVL.

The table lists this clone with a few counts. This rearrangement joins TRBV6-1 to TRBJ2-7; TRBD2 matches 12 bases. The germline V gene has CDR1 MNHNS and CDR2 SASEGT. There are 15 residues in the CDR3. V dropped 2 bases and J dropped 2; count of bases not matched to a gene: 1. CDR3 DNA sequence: TGTGCCAGCAGTGAATCTAGCGGGGGGGCCTACGAGCAGTACTTC. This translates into CASSESSGGAYEQYF.

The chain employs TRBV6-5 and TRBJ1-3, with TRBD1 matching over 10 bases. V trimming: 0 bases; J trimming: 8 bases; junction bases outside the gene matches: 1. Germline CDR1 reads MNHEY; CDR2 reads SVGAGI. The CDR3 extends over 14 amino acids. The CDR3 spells CASSYSDRGDTIYF. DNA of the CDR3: TGTGCCAGCAGTTACTCGGACAGGGGGGACACCATATATTTT.

For the CDR3, the DNA is TGTGCCAGCATGTTTACGGATTACTACGAGCAGTACTTC. Translation gives CASMFTDYYEQYF. The V call is TRBV6-1, the J call TRBJ2-7; no clear D gene. The CDR3 loop spans 13 amino acids. Germline V gives CDR1 MNHNS, CDR2 SASEGT. Trimming pared 7 bases from V and 3 bases from J, leaving 13 bases between.

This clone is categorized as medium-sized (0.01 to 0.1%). The CDR3 spells CASSLNLGTYNSPLHF. CDR3 DNA sequence: TGCGCCAGCAGCTTGAATCTGGGAACCTATAATTCACCCCTCCACTTT. The chain uses TRBV5-1 and TRBJ1-6; D ambiguous. The CDR3 sequence is 16 residues long. Between the trimmed V and J ends, which lost 1 base and 2 bases, there was a span of 10 bases. In germline, CDR1 is SGHRS, CDR2 YFSETQ.

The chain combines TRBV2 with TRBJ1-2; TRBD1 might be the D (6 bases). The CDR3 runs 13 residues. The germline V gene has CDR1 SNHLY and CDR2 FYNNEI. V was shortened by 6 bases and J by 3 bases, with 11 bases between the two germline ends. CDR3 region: CASSPEGDYGYTF. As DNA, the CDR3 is TGTGCCAGCAGCCCTGAGGGGGACTATGGCTACACCTTC.

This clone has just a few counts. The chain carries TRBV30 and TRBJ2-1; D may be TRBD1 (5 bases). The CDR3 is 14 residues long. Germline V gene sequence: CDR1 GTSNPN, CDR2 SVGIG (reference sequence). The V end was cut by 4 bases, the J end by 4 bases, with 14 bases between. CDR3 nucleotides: TGTGCCTGGATGGGTCGACAGATGTACAATGAGCAGTTCTTC. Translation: CAWMGRQMYNEQFF. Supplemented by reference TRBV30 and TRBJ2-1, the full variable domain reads SQTIHQWPATLVQPVGSPLSLECTVEGTSNPNLYWYRQAAGRGLQLLFYSVGIGQISSEVPQNLSASRPQDRQFILSSKKLLLSDSGFYLCAWMGRQMYNEQFFGPGTRLTVL.

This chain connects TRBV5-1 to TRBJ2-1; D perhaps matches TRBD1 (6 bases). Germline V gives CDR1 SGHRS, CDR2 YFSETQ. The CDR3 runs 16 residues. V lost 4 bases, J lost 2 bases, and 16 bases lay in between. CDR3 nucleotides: TGCGCCAGCAGCCCGGATGGACAGCGTCCCTACAATGAGCAGTTCTTC. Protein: CASSPDGQRPYNEQFF.

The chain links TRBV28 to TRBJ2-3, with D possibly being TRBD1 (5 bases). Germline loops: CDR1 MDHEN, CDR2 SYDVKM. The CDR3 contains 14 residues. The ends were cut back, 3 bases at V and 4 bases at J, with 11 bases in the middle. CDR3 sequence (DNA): TGTGCCAGCAGTTTGTCCCAGGGCGCAGATACGCAGTATTTT. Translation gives CASSLSQGADTQYF. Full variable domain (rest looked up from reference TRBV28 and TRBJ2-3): DVKVTQSSRYLVKRTGEKVFLECVQDMDHENMFWYRQDPGLGLRLIYFSYDVKMKEKGDIPEGYSVSREKKERFSLILESASTNQTSMYLCASSLSQGADTQYFGPGTRLTVL.

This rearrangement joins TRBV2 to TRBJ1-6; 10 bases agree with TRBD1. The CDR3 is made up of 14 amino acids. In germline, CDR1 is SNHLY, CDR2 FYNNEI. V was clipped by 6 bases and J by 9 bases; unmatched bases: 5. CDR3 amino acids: CASSRQGAISPLHF. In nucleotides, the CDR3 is TGTGCCAGCAGCAGACAGGGGGCAATTTCACCCCTCCACTTT.

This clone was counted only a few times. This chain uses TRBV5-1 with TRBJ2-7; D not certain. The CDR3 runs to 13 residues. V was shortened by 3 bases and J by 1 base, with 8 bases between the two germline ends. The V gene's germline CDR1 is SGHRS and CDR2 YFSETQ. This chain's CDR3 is CASSSTRSYEQYF. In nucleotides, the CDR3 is TGCGCCAGCAGCTCAACAAGGTCCTACGAGCAGTACTTC.

The CDR3 loop reads CASRQVQSYNEQFF. As DNA, the CDR3 is TGCGCCAGCCGACAGGTACAGTCTTACAATGAGCAGTTCTTC. The V gene is TRBV5-1, the J gene TRBJ2-1; possibly TRBD1 for D (6 bases). Germline-derived CDR1 and CDR2 are SGHRS and YFSETQ. The CDR3 is 14 amino acids. V lost 7 bases and J lost 4, with 15 bases in between. The full variable domain, rest sourced from reference TRBV5-1 and TRBJ2-1, is KAGVTQTPRYLIKTRGQQVTLSCSPISGHRSVSWYQQTPGQGLQFLFEYFSETQRNKGNFPGRFSGRQFSNSRSEMNVSTLELGDSALYLCASRQVQSYNEQFFGPGTRLTVL.

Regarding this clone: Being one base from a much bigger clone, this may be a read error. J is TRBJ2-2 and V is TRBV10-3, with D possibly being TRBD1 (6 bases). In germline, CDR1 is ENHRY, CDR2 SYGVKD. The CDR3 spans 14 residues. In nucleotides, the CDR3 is TGTCCCATCAGTGACGCAGGGGACACCGGGGAGCTGTTTTTT. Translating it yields CPISDAGDTGELFF.

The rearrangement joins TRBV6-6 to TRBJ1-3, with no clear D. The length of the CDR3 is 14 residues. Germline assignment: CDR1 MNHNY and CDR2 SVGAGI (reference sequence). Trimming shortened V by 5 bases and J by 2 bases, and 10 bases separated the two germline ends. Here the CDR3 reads CASSRGGTGNTIYF. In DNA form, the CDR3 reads TGTGCCAGCAGTCGCGGTGGCACTGGAAACACCATATATTTT.

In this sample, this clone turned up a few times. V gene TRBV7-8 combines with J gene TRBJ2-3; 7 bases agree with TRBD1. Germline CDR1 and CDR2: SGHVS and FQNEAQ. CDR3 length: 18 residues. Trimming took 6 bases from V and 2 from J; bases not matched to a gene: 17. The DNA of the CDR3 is TGTGCCAGCAGTCTAGACAGGGCCCAGACTAAAACCACAGATACGCAGTATTTT. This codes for CASSLDRAQTKTTDTQYF.

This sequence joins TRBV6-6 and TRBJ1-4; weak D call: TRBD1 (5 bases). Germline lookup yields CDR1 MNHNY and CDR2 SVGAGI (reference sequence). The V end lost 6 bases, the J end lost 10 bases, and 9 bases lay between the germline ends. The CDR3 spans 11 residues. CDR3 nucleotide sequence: TGTGCCAGCAGAGGGGAGGTAAAACTGTTTTTT. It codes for CASRGEVKLFF.

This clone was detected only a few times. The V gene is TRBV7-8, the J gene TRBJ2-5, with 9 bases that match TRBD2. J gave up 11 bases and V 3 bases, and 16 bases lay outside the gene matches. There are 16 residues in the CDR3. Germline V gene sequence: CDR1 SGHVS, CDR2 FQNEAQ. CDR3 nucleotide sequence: TGTGCCAGCAGCTTGGGCCTATTAGCGGGAGTTGGGGAGCAGTACTTC. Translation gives CASSLGLLAGVGEQYF. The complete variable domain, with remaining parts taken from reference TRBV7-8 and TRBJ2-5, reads GAGVSQSPRYKVAKRGQDVALRCDPISGHVSLFWYQQALGQGPEFLTYFQNEAQLDKSGLPSDRFFAERPEGSVSTLKIQRTQQEDSAVYLCASSLGLLAGVGEQYFGPGTRLLVL.

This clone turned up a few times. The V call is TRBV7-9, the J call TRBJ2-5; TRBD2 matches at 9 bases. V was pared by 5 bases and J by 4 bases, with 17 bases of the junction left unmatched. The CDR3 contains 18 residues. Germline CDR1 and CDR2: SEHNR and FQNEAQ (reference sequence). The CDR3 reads CASSLGEVSGGRGETQYF. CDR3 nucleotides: TGTGCCAGCAGCCTCGGTGAAGTTAGCGGGGGTAGGGGAGAGACCCAGTACTTC. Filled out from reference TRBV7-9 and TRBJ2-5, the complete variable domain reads DTGVSQNPRHKITKRGQNVTFRCDPISEHNRLYWYRQTLGQGPEFLTYFQNEAQLEKSRLLSDRFSAERPKGSFSTLEIQRTEQGDSAMYLCASSLGEVSGGRGETQYFGPGTRLLVL.

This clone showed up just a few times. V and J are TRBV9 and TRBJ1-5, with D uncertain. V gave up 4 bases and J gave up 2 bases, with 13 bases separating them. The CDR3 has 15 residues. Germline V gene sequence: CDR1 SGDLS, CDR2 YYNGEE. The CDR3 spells CASSPEGGRNQPQHF. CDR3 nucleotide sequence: TGTGCCAGCAGCCCGGAGGGTGGGCGCAATCAGCCCCAGCATTTT.

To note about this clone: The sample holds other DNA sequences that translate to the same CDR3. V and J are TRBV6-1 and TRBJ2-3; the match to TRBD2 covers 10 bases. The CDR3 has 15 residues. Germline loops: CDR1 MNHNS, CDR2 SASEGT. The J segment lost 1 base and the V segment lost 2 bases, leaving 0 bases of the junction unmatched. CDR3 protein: CASSETSGGTDTQYF. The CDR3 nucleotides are TGTGCCAGCAGTGAAACTAGCGGGGGCACAGATACGCAGTATTTT.

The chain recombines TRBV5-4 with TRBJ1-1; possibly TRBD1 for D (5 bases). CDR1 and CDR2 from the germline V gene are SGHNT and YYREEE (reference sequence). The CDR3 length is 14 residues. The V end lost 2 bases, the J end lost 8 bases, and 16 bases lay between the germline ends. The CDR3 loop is CASSFTGLTYEAFF. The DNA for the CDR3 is TGTGCCAGCAGCTTTACGGGACTCACATACGAAGCTTTCTTT.

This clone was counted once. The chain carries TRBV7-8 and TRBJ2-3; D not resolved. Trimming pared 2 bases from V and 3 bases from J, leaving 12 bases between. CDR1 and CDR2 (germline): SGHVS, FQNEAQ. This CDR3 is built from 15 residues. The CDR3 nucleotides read TGTGCCAGCAGCTTATGGCGGCAGAGGACAGATACGCAGTATTTT. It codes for CASSLWRQRTDTQYF.

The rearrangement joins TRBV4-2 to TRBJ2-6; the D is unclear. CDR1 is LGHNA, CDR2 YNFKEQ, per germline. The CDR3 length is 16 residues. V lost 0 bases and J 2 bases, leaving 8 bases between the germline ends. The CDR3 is CASSQDMGTGANVLTF. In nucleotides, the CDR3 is TGTGCCAGCAGCCAAGATATGGGAACTGGGGCCAACGTCCTGACTTTC.

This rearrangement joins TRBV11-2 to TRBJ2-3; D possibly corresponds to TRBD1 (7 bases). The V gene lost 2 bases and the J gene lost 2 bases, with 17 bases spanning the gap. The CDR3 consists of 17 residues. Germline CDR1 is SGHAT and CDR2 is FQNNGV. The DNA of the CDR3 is TGTGCCAGCAGCTTAACGAGGAGGGGGCCAGACACAGATACGCAGTATTTT. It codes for CASSLTRRGPDTDTQYF.

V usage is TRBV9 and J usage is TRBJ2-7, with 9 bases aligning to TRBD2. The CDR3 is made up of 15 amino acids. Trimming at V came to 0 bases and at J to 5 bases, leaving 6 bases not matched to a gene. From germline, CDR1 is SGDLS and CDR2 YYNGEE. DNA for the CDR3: TGTGCCAGCAGCGTAGGGGCGGGAGGGTTCGACGAGCAGTACTTC. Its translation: CASSVGAGGFDEQYF.

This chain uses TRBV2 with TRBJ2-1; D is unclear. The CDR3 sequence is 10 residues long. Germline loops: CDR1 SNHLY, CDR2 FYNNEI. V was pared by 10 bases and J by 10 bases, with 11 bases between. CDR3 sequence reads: CAINTREQFF. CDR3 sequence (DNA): TGTGCCATTAATACCAGGGAGCAGTTCTTC.

The CDR3 spells CAWRDRVGEKLFF. The CDR3 nucleotides read TGTGCCTGGAGGGACAGGGTCGGGGAAAAACTGTTTTTT. The genes are TRBV30 and TRBJ1-4; 8 bases match TRBD1. J was trimmed by 8 bases and V by 3 bases; bases with no gene match: 5. This CDR3 has 13 residues. CDR1 and CDR2 from the germline V gene are GTSNPN and SVGIG (reference sequence).

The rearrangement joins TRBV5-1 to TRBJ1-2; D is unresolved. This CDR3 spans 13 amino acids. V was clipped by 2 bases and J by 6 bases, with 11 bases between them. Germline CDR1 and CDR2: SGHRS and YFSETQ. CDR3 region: CASSFNERDGYTF. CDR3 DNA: TGCGCCAGCAGCTTCAATGAGAGGGATGGCTACACCTTC.

As DNA, the CDR3 is TGTGCCTGGACCACGGGGGGTAGCTCAGATACGCAGTATTTT. Protein product: CAWTTGGSSDTQYF. The chain recombines TRBV30 with TRBJ2-3; 7 bases align to TRBD2. Unmatched junction bases numbered 8, after V lost 4 bases and J lost 4 bases. The CDR3 totals 14 residues. Germline loops: CDR1 GTSNPN, CDR2 SVGIG (reference sequence).